The 32 T cell receptor beta chains below were found in one sample sequenced in a study of blood T cell repertoires in COVID-19. Sequenced by immunoSEQ multiplex PCR; TCRdb stores in-frame clones only, minus some. The sample records fewer than 200,000 clones, roughly nine tenths being singletons. The sequenced sample was peripheral blood. The origin of the receptors is a man between 65 and 80 years old with active or convalescent COVID-19.

This chain connects TRBV7-2 to TRBJ2-6; the D gene is possibly TRBD1 (5 bases). CDR3 length: 15 residues. Deletions cut 5 bases from V and 2 bases from J, with 10 bases between. Germline V gene sequence: CDR1 SGHTA, CDR2 FQGNSA. The CDR3: CASSHGHPGANVLTF. CDR3 bases: TGTGCCAGCAGCCACGGACACCCTGGGGCCAACGTCCTGACTTTC. Based on the CDR3 plus reference TRBV7-2 and TRBJ2-6, the full variable domain is GAGVSQSPSNKVTEKGKDVELRCDPISGHTALYWYRQSLGQGLEFLIYFQGNSAPDKSGLPSDRFSAERTGGSVSTLTIQRTQQEDSAVYLCASSHGHPGANVLTFGAGSRLTVL.

This clone occurred many times. This chain uses TRBV19 with TRBJ1-5, with a weak D call TRBD1 (5 bases). The CDR3 covers 14 residues. Deletions cut 4 bases from V and 5 bases from J, with 12 bases between. Germline V lookup: CDR1 LNHDA, CDR2 SQIVND (reference sequence). Written as DNA, the CDR3 is TGTGCCAGTAGTAAGGGGTCGCTTTATCAGCCCCAGCATTTT. Its translation: CASSKGSLYQPQHF. Full variable domain (missing parts from reference TRBV19 and TRBJ1-5): DGGITQSPKYLFRKEGQNVTLSCEQNLNHDAMYWYRQDPGQGLRLIYYSQIVNDFQKGDIAEGYSVSREKKESFPLTVTSAQKNPTAFYLCASSKGSLYQPQHFGDGTRLSIL.

Only a few counts were recorded for this clone. The chain joins TRBV11-2 to TRBJ2-7; D is uncertain. Germline CDR1 SGHAT, CDR2 FQNNGV. There are 12 residues in the CDR3. The germline V and J ends were trimmed by 1 base and 6 bases, with 7 bases remaining between them. The DNA of the CDR3 is TGTGCCAGCAGCTTAGTTGTCGGCGAGCAGTACTTC. Protein product: CASSLVVGEQYF.

The chain employs TRBV30 and TRBJ2-3; 8 bases align to TRBD1. This CDR3 contains 12 residues. Germline loops: CDR1 GTSNPN, CDR2 SVGIG (reference sequence). V was pared by 5 bases and J by 3 bases, with 1 base of the junction left unmatched. CDR3 nucleotide sequence: TGTGCCTGGGACAGGGGAACAGATACGCAGTATTTT. Protein product: CAWDRGTDTQYF.

The chain carries TRBV6-5 and TRBJ1-5; D gene unclear. Germline V CDR1 and CDR2: MNHEY, SVGAGI. V lost 7 bases, J lost 4 bases, and 8 bases lay in between. The CDR3 sequence is 12 residues long. The CDR3 sequence: CASNSINQPQHF. The CDR3 DNA follows: TGTGCCAGCAACTCAATTAATCAGCCCCAGCATTTT.

The chain uses TRBV15 and TRBJ1-5, with 8 bases matching TRBD1. V lost 0 bases and J lost 7; bases outside the gene matches: 5. Germline V gene lookup returns CDR1 LNHNV and CDR2 YYDKDF (reference sequence). The CDR3 is 15 amino acids. Here the CDR3 reads CATSREGQGRQPQHF. The CDR3 nucleotides read TGTGCCACCAGCAGAGAAGGACAGGGCCGCCAGCCCCAGCATTTT.

This CDR3 is CASSLDGRAPYEQYF. In nucleotides, the CDR3 is TGTGCCAGCAGCTTAGACGGGAGGGCCCCTTACGAGCAGTACTTC. This chain links TRBV7-2 with TRBJ2-7; 8 bases map to TRBD2. The CDR3 runs to 15 residues. V lost 1 base, J lost 4 bases, and 6 bases stayed unmatched. The germline V gene encodes CDR1 SGHTA and CDR2 FQGNSA. The full variable domain, with the rest looked up from reference TRBV7-2 and TRBJ2-7, is GAGVSQSPSNKVTEKGKDVELRCDPISGHTALYWYRQSLGQGLEFLIYFQGNSAPDKSGLPSDRFSAERTGGSVSTLTIQRTQQEDSAVYLCASSLDGRAPYEQYFGPGTRLTVT.

Only one count was recorded for this clone. The V gene is TRBV10-3, the J gene TRBJ1-2, with D perhaps matching TRBD1 (5 bases). The CDR3 extends over 12 amino acids. Germline V gene lookup returns CDR1 ENHRY and CDR2 SYGVKD. Between the trimmed V and J ends, which lost 3 bases and 8 bases, there was a span of 10 bases. The CDR3, as DNA: TGTGCCATCAGTGACCCCGGGGGAGGCTACACCTTC. This codes for CAISDPGGGYTF.

The rearrangement joins TRBV28 to TRBJ2-7; D remains ambiguous. The CDR3 totals 15 residues. Germline V CDR1 and CDR2: MDHEN, SYDVKM. The CDR3 here is CATSEVHYERYEQYF. The DNA of the CDR3 is TGTGCAACCTCTGAGGTCCACTATGAGAGGTACGAGCAGTACTTC.

Only a few counts were recorded for this clone. CDR3 nucleotides: TGTGCCAGCAGCGGACAACGCAATCAGCCCCAGCATTTT. Translation: CASSGQRNQPQHF. This chain uses TRBV12-3 or TRBV12-4 with TRBJ1-5; D is possibly TRBD1 (5 bases). There are 13 residues in the CDR3. Trimming pared 6 bases from V and 2 bases from J, leaving 8 bases between.

This clone was seen only a few times. The rearrangement joins TRBV5-1 to TRBJ1-1; 10 bases are shared with TRBD1. J lost 4 bases, V lost 4 bases, and 10 bases had no gene match. CDR1 is SGHRS, CDR2 YFSETQ, per germline. CDR3 size: 16 residues. The CDR3, as DNA: TGCGCCAGCAGCAACTCTCCGGGACAGGGGCTCACTGAAGCTTTCTTT. Amino acid sequence: CASSNSPGQGLTEAFF.

This clone was seen many times. This chain uses TRBV6-2 or TRBV6-3 with TRBJ2-7; no reliable D call. Germline CDR1 and CDR2: MNHEY and SVGEGT. The CDR3 runs to 11 residues. With 0 bases removed from V and 6 bases from J, the gap between germline ends came to 3 bases. The CDR3 region has the DNA TGTGCCAGCAGTTACTCCCTCGAGCAGTACTTC. Protein sequence: CASSYSLEQYF.

The rearrangement links TRBV3-1 (or the pseudogene TRBV3-2) to TRBJ1-1, with TRBD1 matching 7 bases. The CDR3 consists of 12 residues. J was trimmed by 7 bases and V by 3 bases; bases with no gene match: 2. Germline loops: CDR1 LGHDT, CDR2 YNNKEL (reference sequence). CDR3 loop: CASSHGTVEAFF. In DNA form, the CDR3 reads TGTGCCAGCAGCCATGGGACAGTTGAAGCTTTCTTT.

This clone was found once. The genes are TRBV5-4 and TRBJ2-4; maybe TRBD2 (5 bases). V was trimmed by 5 bases and J by 7 bases, leaving 19 bases between them. Germline V gene data show CDR1 as SGHNT and CDR2 as YYREEE (reference sequence). The CDR3 consists of 15 residues. CDR3 loop: CASSSPGGRSNIQYF. The DNA of the CDR3 is TGTGCCAGCAGTTCCCCTGGCGGGCGGAGCAACATTCAGTACTTC.

This clone has a single count. The rearrangement links TRBV6-6 to TRBJ1-5; 7 bases map to TRBD1. V lost 6 bases to trimming and J lost 0 bases; unmatched junction nucleotides: 5. Germline values: CDR1 MNHNY, CDR2 SVGAGI (reference sequence). The CDR3 totals 15 residues. In nucleotides, the CDR3 is TGTGCCAGCAGCGAAGACAGGGTTAGCAATCAGCCCCAGCATTTT. Protein sequence: CASSEDRVSNQPQHF.

V is TRBV7-6 and J is TRBJ2-3; 7 bases are a match to TRBD1. The CDR3 sequence is 15 residues long. Germline V CDR1 and CDR2: SGHVS, FNYEAQ. Trimming cost V 5 bases and J 1 base; bases outside gene matches: 6. The chain's CDR3 is CASSPRTGGTDTQYF. DNA of the CDR3: TGTGCCAGCAGCCCTAGAACAGGGGGCACAGATACGCAGTATTTT.

The V gene is TRBV6-5, the J gene TRBJ1-2; no definite D call. V was shortened by 7 bases and J by 4 bases, with 13 bases between the two germline ends. The germline CDR1 and CDR2 sequences are MNHEY and SVGAGI. The CDR3 contains 13 residues. In DNA form, the CDR3 reads TGTGCCAGCAACCGAGGGCAGAGCTATGGCTACACCTTC. It encodes CASNRGQSYGYTF.

The V and J genes are TRBV28 and TRBJ1-2, with 7 bases that match TRBD1. V was clipped by 8 bases and J by 2 bases; unmatched bases: 5. CDR1 is MDHEN and CDR2 is SYDVKM in the germline V gene. The CDR3 has 13 amino acids. CDR3 loop: CASSRGQNYGYTF. CDR3 DNA sequence: TGTGCCAGCTCCCGGGGACAGAACTATGGCTACACCTTC.

The gene calls are TRBV5-1 and TRBJ2-7; D gene uncertain. Germline loops: CDR1 SGHRS, CDR2 YFSETQ. The CDR3 length is 12 residues. The germline V and J ends were trimmed by 1 base and 2 bases, with 4 bases remaining between them. This chain's CDR3 is CASSLTTYEQYF. CDR3 nucleotide sequence: TGCGCCAGCAGCTTGACAACCTACGAGCAGTACTTC.

The rearrangement uses TRBV5-4 and TRBJ2-1; 8 positions match TRBD2. This CDR3 spans 16 amino acids. Germline values: CDR1 SGHNT, CDR2 YYREEE (reference sequence). V was clipped by 2 bases and J by 7 bases; unmatched bases: 11. The CDR3 spells CASSLFAGTRPNEQFF. DNA for the CDR3: TGTGCCAGCAGCTTATTTGCCGGGACTAGACCTAATGAGCAGTTCTTC.

This sequence joins TRBV2 and TRBJ1-5, with D possibly being TRBD1 (6 bases). With 2 bases removed from V and 7 bases from J, the gap between germline ends came to 15 bases. The germline V gene has CDR1 SNHLY and CDR2 FYNNEI. CDR3 length: 15 amino acids. CDR3 coding DNA: TGTGCCAGCAGTGAAATACAGGGTGCCCGGCAGCCCCAGCATTTT. Protein: CASSEIQGARQPQHF.

As regards this clone: Other DNA sequences in this sample translate to the same CDR3. The chain carries TRBV12-3 or TRBV12-4 and TRBJ1-5, with no clear D. V lost 7 bases and J lost 2, with 9 bases in between. This CDR3 is 13 amino acids long. Here the CDR3 DNA reads TGTGCCAGCACACTTCAGGGCAATCAGCCCCAGCATTTT. This encodes CASTLQGNQPQHF.

The rearrangement links TRBV5-6 to TRBJ1-1; tentatively, D is TRBD1 (5 bases). The CDR3 contains 13 residues. The V gene lost 4 bases and the J gene lost 5 bases, with 12 bases spanning the gap. In germline, CDR1 is SGHDT, CDR2 YYEEEE. The CDR3 sequence: CASSLGDMTEAFF. The CDR3 region has the DNA TGTGCCAGCAGCCTAGGGGATATGACTGAAGCTTTCTTT.

The chain carries TRBV4-3 and TRBJ2-1, with unresolved D. Trimming took 4 bases from V and 6 from J, leaving 7 bases between them. The CDR3 sequence is 12 residues long. Germline V CDR1 and CDR2: LGHNA, YSLEER. The chain's CDR3 is CASSLGPNEQFF. The CDR3 bases are TGCGCCAGCAGCCTTGGGCCCAATGAGCAGTTCTTC.

The chain couples TRBV5-1 to TRBJ2-3; 9 nucleotides agree with TRBD1. There are 17 residues in the CDR3. V lost 5 bases and J lost 1; bases outside the gene matches: 11. CDR1 SGHRS and CDR2 YFSETQ come from the germline V gene. CDR3 nucleotide sequence: TGCGCCAGCAGATTGACTTGGGGACAGGGTCGCACAGATACGCAGTATTTT. Residues: CASRLTWGQGRTDTQYF.

This clone has just one count. The rearrangement links TRBV9 to TRBJ1-1, with D possibly being TRBD1 (5 bases). The V end was cut by 0 bases, the J end by 5 bases, with 11 bases between. The CDR3 extends over 14 amino acids. Per the germline V gene, CDR1 is SGDLS and CDR2 is YYNGEE. CDR3 in DNA: TGTGCCAGCAGCGTAGGGGGCGCGCGGACTGAAGCTTTCTTT. Its translation: CASSVGGARTEAFF.

This sequence joins TRBV7-2 and TRBJ1-1, with D maybe TRBD1 (5 bases). V was shortened by 3 bases and J by 5 bases, with 10 bases between the two germline ends. Per the germline V gene, CDR1 is SGHTA and CDR2 is FQGNSA. This CDR3 has 13 amino acids. In DNA form, the CDR3 reads TGTGCCAGCAGCTTTCTACAGGAAACTGAAGCTTTCTTT. Residues: CASSFLQETEAFF.

This clone was found a few times. This sequence joins TRBV6-5 and TRBJ2-3; D is uncertain. From germline, CDR1 is MNHEY and CDR2 SVGAGI. There are 16 residues in the CDR3. The V gene lost 4 bases and the J gene lost 7 bases, with 21 bases spanning the gap. As DNA, the CDR3 is TGTGCCAGCAGTTTCGTCCGCGCCGATGCACTTTATACGCAGTATTTT. It is translated as CASSFVRADALYTQYF.

J is TRBJ1-1 and V is TRBV6-1; D is undetermined. The germline CDR1 and CDR2 sequences are MNHNS and SASEGT. V lost 3 bases and J 0 bases, leaving 11 bases between the germline ends. This CDR3 contains 15 residues. The chain's CDR3 is CASSDAGRLNTEAFF. In DNA form, the CDR3 reads TGTGCCAGCAGTGATGCGGGGAGACTGAACACTGAAGCTTTCTTT.

A single count supports this clone. The V gene is TRBV7-2, the J gene TRBJ1-6, with 10 bases that match TRBD1. Germline V gives CDR1 SGHTA, CDR2 FQGNSA. The CDR3 has 15 amino acids. Germline trimming cut 1 base from V and 9 bases from J; bases unmatched to any gene: 3. The CDR3 sequence: CASSLEGTGVSPLHF. The CDR3 DNA is TGTGCCAGCAGCTTAGAGGGGACAGGGGTTTCACCCCTCCACTTT.

The V call is TRBV25-1, the J call TRBJ1-4; D gene unclear. V was cut by 7 bases and J by 5 bases, with 5 bases left in between. This CDR3 region has 11 residues. In germline, CDR1 is MGHDK, CDR2 SYGVNS. CDR3 sequence reads: CASTKNEKLFF. For the CDR3, the DNA is TGTGCCAGCACCAAAAATGAAAAACTGTTTTTT.

This sequence joins TRBV7-9 and TRBJ2-6; D perhaps matches TRBD2 (6 bases). Trimming took off 5 bases at V and 0 bases at J, with 20 bases between the two ends. Germline V gives CDR1 SEHNR, CDR2 FQNEAQ (reference sequence). The CDR3 covers 19 residues. The CDR3 region is CASSPRSGTSSSGANVLTF. The CDR3 coding sequence is TGTGCCAGCAGCCCCAGGTCTGGGACTTCCTCCTCTGGGGCCAACGTCCTGACTTTC.